This T cell receptor (beta chain) was identified during a study of CD8+ T cells in alopecia areata. Study background: Tofacitinib administration persisted for 6 to 18 months, succeeded by 6 months off drug. Overall study findings and caveats: Scalp lesions, especially in alopecia totalis/universalis, had higher clonality than normal scalp. Scalp samples also yield sequences from resident alphabeta T cells of normal skin.

Turning to this clone: Its antigen is unknown.

Treatment in this sample: oral pan-JAK inhibitor, 5-10 mg twice daily. In each case, RNA was isolated and then reverse transcribed into cDNA as the sequencing template. The table came from immunoSEQ multiplex PCR; TCRdb's copy has only in-frame clones and leaves some out. Altogether some 100,000 clones are present, 50% to 75% being singletons, with the ten largest covering 30%. The ends were cut back, 6 bases at V and 4 bases at J, with 0 bases in the middle. This CDR3 spans 8 amino acids. Germline V gene sequence: CDR1 GTSNPN, CDR2 SVGIG (reference sequence). Sequenced here: CD8+ T cells sorted from blood, sampled at week 4, from a patient treated with tofacitinib. The chain joins TRBV30 to TRBJ1-1; D gene ambiguous. The TCR originated in a human donor with alopecia areata. This CDR3 reads CACTEAFF. The CDR3 coding sequence is TGTGCCTGCACTGAAGCTTTCTTT.